This is a list of T cell receptor beta chains from one sample in a study of CD8 T cells in Susac syndrome. TCRdb re-derived calls from the immunoSEQ multiplex PCR reads in MiXCR, one entry per CDR3 protein. The sample has 100,000 to 150,000 distinct CDR3 sequences, more than 90% seen once; the top ten hold over 0.07%. What was sequenced was CD4+ T cells from PBMCs. Receptors originate from a human donor in good health. The CDR3 runs from the conserved cysteine through the conserved F or W. Each record gives: D gene, J gene, V gene, clone size, CDR3 protein, CDR3 DNA. The D gene is left open where the match is weak. Expanded clones get a size class; other rows say once, few or many, or leave the size out.

D gene: TRBD2
J gene: TRBJ2-3
V gene: TRBV15
clone size: -
CDR3 protein: CATSSRASGGSTDTQYF
CDR3 DNA: TGTGCCACCAGCAGCCGGGCTAGCGGGGGTAGCACAGATACGCAGTATTTT

D gene: -
J gene: TRBJ1-1
V gene: TRBV29-1
clone size: -
CDR3 protein: CSVTLENTEAFF
CDR3 DNA: TGCAGCGTCACTCTAGAGAACACTGAAGCTTTCTTT

D gene: -
J gene: TRBJ1-5
V gene: TRBV12-3/TRBV12-4
clone size: -
CDR3 protein: CASRKDGSNQPQHF
CDR3 DNA: TGTGCCAGCAGAAAGGACGGCAGCAATCAGCCCCAGCATTTT

D gene: TRBD2
J gene: TRBJ2-1
V gene: TRBV29-1
clone size: -
CDR3 protein: CSATPRQGWGLAGVNEQFF
CDR3 DNA: TGCAGCGCTACCCCTCGCCAGGGCTGGGGGCTAGCGGGAGTCAATGAGCAGTTCTTC

D gene: -
J gene: TRBJ2-5
V gene: TRBV6-5
clone size: -
CDR3 protein: CASSSYRENNMGLQETQYF
CDR3 DNA: TGTGCCAGCAGTTCCTACCGGGAGAATAACATGGGGCTCCAAGAGACCCAGTACTTC

D gene: TRBD1
J gene: TRBJ1-4
V gene: TRBV20-1
clone size: -
CDR3 protein: CSAPPSGQGRREKLFF
CDR3 DNA: TGCAGTGCTCCCCCTTCCGGACAGGGACGTCGCGAAAAACTGTTTTTT

D gene: TRBD1
J gene: TRBJ1-4
V gene: TRBV10-3
clone size: -
CDR3 protein: CAISERPGTATNEKLFF
CDR3 DNA: TGTGCCATCAGTGAACGTCCCGGGACAGCGACTAATGAAAAACTGTTTTTT

D gene: -
J gene: TRBJ1-4
V gene: TRBV12-3/TRBV12-4
clone size: -
CDR3 protein: CASSFGGLGEKLFF
CDR3 DNA: TGTGCCAGCAGTTTCGGGGGTTTGGGTGAAAAACTGTTTTTT

D gene: TRBD2
J gene: TRBJ2-6
V gene: TRBV30
clone size: -
CDR3 protein: CAWSVHPGRSGTLSGANVLTF
CDR3 DNA: TGTGCCTGGAGTGTACACCCCGGGAGGAGCGGGACTTTATCTGGGGCCAACGTCCTGACTTTC

D gene: TRBD2
J gene: TRBJ2-1
V gene: TRBV2
clone size: -
CDR3 protein: CASSEGVAGVYNNEQFF
CDR3 DNA: TGTGCCAGCAGTGAAGGGGTAGCGGGAGTGTACAACAATGAGCAGTTCTTC

D gene: -
J gene: TRBJ1-1
V gene: TRBV7-2
clone size: -
CDR3 protein: CASSLEWDPRGAEAFF
CDR3 DNA: TGTGCCAGCAGCTTAGAATGGGATCCCCGCGGCGCTGAAGCTTTCTTT

D gene: TRBD1
J gene: TRBJ1-5
V gene: TRBV2
clone size: -
CDR3 protein: CASRRNGTGGNQPQHF
CDR3 DNA: TGTGCCAGCAGGAGGAACGGGACAGGGGGAAATCAGCCCCAGCATTTT

D gene: TRBD2
J gene: TRBJ2-5
V gene: TRBV9
clone size: -
CDR3 protein: CASSAGGAETQYF
CDR3 DNA: TGTGCCAGCAGCGCCGGGGGGGCCGAGACCCAGTACTTC

D gene: -
J gene: TRBJ1-2
V gene: TRBV18
clone size: -
CDR3 protein: CASSPIQSNYGYTF
CDR3 DNA: TGTGCCAGCTCACCAATACAGTCTAACTATGGCTACACCTTC

D gene: TRBD2
J gene: TRBJ2-7
V gene: TRBV7-2
clone size: -
CDR3 protein: CASSLESPGLAGSYEQYF
CDR3 DNA: TGTGCCAGCAGCTTAGAATCTCCGGGACTAGCGGGAAGCTACGAGCAGTACTTC

D gene: -
J gene: TRBJ2-2
V gene: TRBV6-2/TRBV6-3
clone size: -
CDR3 protein: CARDGGPANTGELFF
CDR3 DNA: TGTGCCAGAGATGGGGGGCCTGCGAACACCGGGGAGCTGTTTTTT

D gene: -
J gene: TRBJ2-1
V gene: TRBV29-1
clone size: -
CDR3 protein: CSVGPGHEQFF
CDR3 DNA: TGCAGCGTTGGACCCGGTCATGAGCAGTTCTTC

D gene: TRBD1
J gene: TRBJ1-1
V gene: TRBV19
clone size: -
CDR3 protein: CATKLQGESSEAFF
CDR3 DNA: TGTGCCACCAAATTACAGGGGGAAAGTTCTGAAGCTTTCTTT

D gene: TRBD2
J gene: TRBJ2-1
V gene: TRBV10-1
clone size: -
CDR3 protein: CASRTSGRTNEQFF
CDR3 DNA: TGCGCCAGCAGGACTAGCGGTCGGACCAATGAGCAGTTCTTC

D gene: TRBD1
J gene: TRBJ2-1
V gene: TRBV20-1
clone size: -
CDR3 protein: CSAGDSQTIYNEQFF
CDR3 DNA: TGCAGTGCTGGGGACAGCCAAACGATTTACAATGAGCAGTTCTTC

D gene: -
J gene: TRBJ2-2
V gene: TRBV10-3
clone size: -
CDR3 protein: CAISEPTGRAGELFF
CDR3 DNA: TGTGCCATCAGTGAGCCGACAGGGAGGGCCGGGGAGCTGTTTTTT

D gene: -
J gene: TRBJ2-7
V gene: TRBV4-1
clone size: -
CDR3 protein: CASSQTYRYEQYF
CDR3 DNA: TGCGCCAGCAGCCAAACATACCGCTACGAGCAGTACTTC

D gene: -
J gene: TRBJ2-2
V gene: TRBV12-3/TRBV12-4
clone size: few
CDR3 protein: CASSLGTGTGELFF
CDR3 DNA: TGTGCCAGCAGTTTAGGCACAGGGACCGGGGAGCTGTTTTTT

D gene: -
J gene: TRBJ2-7
V gene: TRBV2
clone size: -
CDR3 protein: CASSERDFLYEQYF
CDR3 DNA: TGTGCCAGCAGTGAAAGGGACTTCCTCTACGAGCAGTACTTC

D gene: TRBD2
J gene: TRBJ2-3
V gene: TRBV20-1
clone size: -
CDR3 protein: CSASTSGAFSTDTQYF
CDR3 DNA: TGCAGTGCTAGTACTAGCGGGGCCTTCAGCACAGATACGCAGTATTTT

D gene: TRBD2
J gene: TRBJ2-1
V gene: TRBV7-9
clone size: -
CDR3 protein: CASSLAGRAGDEQFF
CDR3 DNA: TGTGCCAGCAGCTTAGCCGGGAGGGCCGGGGATGAGCAGTTCTTC

D gene: -
J gene: TRBJ2-6
V gene: TRBV30
clone size: -
CDR3 protein: CAWSVRGSSGANVLTF
CDR3 DNA: TGTGCCTGGAGTGTACGCGGAAGCTCTGGGGCCAACGTCCTGACTTTC

D gene: -
J gene: TRBJ1-1
V gene: TRBV20-1
clone size: -
CDR3 protein: CSAREMGGQSGEAFF
CDR3 DNA: TGCAGTGCTAGAGAGATGGGTGGACAGTCGGGTGAAGCTTTCTTT

D gene: -
J gene: TRBJ1-5
V gene: TRBV7-2
clone size: -
CDR3 protein: CASSAGGYSNQPQHF
CDR3 DNA: TGTGCCAGCAGCGCTGGGGGTTATAGCAATCAGCCCCAGCATTTT

D gene: TRBD2
J gene: TRBJ2-1
V gene: TRBV6-6
clone size: -
CDR3 protein: CASSQGLGRYNEQFF
CDR3 DNA: TGTGCCAGCAGCCAGGGACTAGGGCGGTACAATGAGCAGTTCTTC

D gene: -
J gene: TRBJ1-1
V gene: TRBV7-9
clone size: once
CDR3 protein: CASSGRLVGNLNTEAFF
CDR3 DNA: TGTGCCAGCAGCGGGAGGCTAGTCGGAAACTTGAACACTGAAGCTTTCTTT

D gene: -
J gene: TRBJ1-1
V gene: TRBV6-5
clone size: -
CDR3 protein: CASSYSRTLMTEAFF
CDR3 DNA: TGTGCCAGCAGTTACTCGCGGACCTTGATGACTGAAGCTTTCTTT

D gene: -
J gene: TRBJ2-2
V gene: TRBV12-3/TRBV12-4
clone size: -
CDR3 protein: CASSGRMNTGELFF
CDR3 DNA: TGTGCCAGCAGCGGACGGATGAACACCGGGGAGCTGTTTTTT

D gene: TRBD1
J gene: TRBJ2-7
V gene: TRBV2
clone size: -
CDR3 protein: CASSDQGASYEQYF
CDR3 DNA: TGTGCCAGCAGTGACCAGGGGGCCTCCTACGAGCAGTACTTC

D gene: -
J gene: TRBJ2-7
V gene: TRBV27
clone size: once
CDR3 protein: CASRGEGFEQYF
CDR3 DNA: TGTGCCAGCAGGGGAGAGGGGTTCGAGCAGTACTTC

D gene: -
J gene: TRBJ2-7
V gene: TRBV12-3/TRBV12-4
clone size: -
CDR3 protein: CASGPLGGTYEQYF
CDR3 DNA: TGTGCCAGCGGCCCCTTGGGCGGGACCTACGAGCAGTACTTC

D gene: -
J gene: TRBJ1-1
V gene: TRBV7-9
clone size: -
CDR3 protein: CASGPGGINTEAFF
CDR3 DNA: TGTGCCAGCGGCCCGGGGGGAATAAACACTGAAGCTTTCTTT

D gene: -
J gene: TRBJ1-1
V gene: TRBV20-1
clone size: -
CDR3 protein: CSARLTGFLDTEAFF
CDR3 DNA: TGCAGTGCTAGGTTAACAGGGTTTTTAGACACTGAAGCTTTCTTT

D gene: TRBD2
J gene: TRBJ2-3
V gene: TRBV20-1
clone size: -
CDR3 protein: CSARGVGRGRALTDTQYF
CDR3 DNA: TGCAGTGCTAGAGGGGTAGGGCGCGGGAGGGCCCTCACAGATACGCAGTATTTT

D gene: -
J gene: TRBJ1-5
V gene: TRBV11-2
clone size: -
CDR3 protein: CASSLEFGGPQHF
CDR3 DNA: TGTGCCAGCAGCTTAGAATTTGGGGGGCCCCAGCATTTT

D gene: -
J gene: TRBJ2-7
V gene: TRBV29-1
clone size: -
CDR3 protein: CSTLTDAPLEQYF
CDR3 DNA: TGCAGCACTTTGACGGACGCTCCCCTAGAGCAGTACTTC

D gene: -
J gene: TRBJ1-3
V gene: TRBV9
clone size: -
CDR3 protein: CASSTRGTGNTIYF
CDR3 DNA: TGTGCCAGCAGCACGAGGGGGACTGGAAACACCATATATTTT

D gene: -
J gene: TRBJ1-2
V gene: TRBV7-9
clone size: -
CDR3 protein: CASSLVSPGNGYTF
CDR3 DNA: TGTGCCAGCAGCTTAGTATCCCCAGGGAATGGCTACACCTTC

D gene: -
J gene: TRBJ1-2
V gene: TRBV7-2
clone size: -
CDR3 protein: CASSLASANYGYTF
CDR3 DNA: TGTGCCAGCAGCTTAGCCTCAGCTAACTATGGCTACACCTTC

D gene: TRBD1
J gene: TRBJ2-7
V gene: TRBV19
clone size: -
CDR3 protein: CASSISPGGSYEQYF
CDR3 DNA: TGTGCCAGTAGTATCTCTCCAGGGGGCAGCTACGAGCAGTACTTC

D gene: -
J gene: TRBJ1-2
V gene: TRBV3-1
clone size: -
CDR3 protein: CASSQGRGAGGYTF
CDR3 DNA: TGTGCCAGCAGCCAAGGACGGGGCGCGGGCGGCTACACCTTC

D gene: -
J gene: TRBJ1-1
V gene: TRBV3-1
clone size: few
CDR3 protein: CASSPGPNTEAFF
CDR3 DNA: TGTGCCAGCAGCCCCGGGCCGAACACTGAAGCTTTCTTT

D gene: -
J gene: TRBJ2-5
V gene: TRBV11-2
clone size: -
CDR3 protein: CASSSPNTTRETQYF
CDR3 DNA: TGTGCCAGCAGCTCACCTAACACGACCCGAGAGACCCAGTACTTC

D gene: TRBD2
J gene: TRBJ2-5
V gene: TRBV6-1
clone size: -
CDR3 protein: CASTRWETSGTSQETQYF
CDR3 DNA: TGTGCCAGCACTCGATGGGAGACTAGCGGGACCAGTCAAGAGACCCAGTACTTC

D gene: -
J gene: TRBJ2-3
V gene: TRBV20-1
clone size: -
CDR3 protein: CSARGSEGTDTQYF
CDR3 DNA: TGCAGTGCTAGAGGGTCGGAGGGGACCGATACGCAGTATTTT

D gene: -
J gene: TRBJ1-5
V gene: TRBV10-3
clone size: once
CDR3 protein: CAISESRSNQPQHF
CDR3 DNA: TGTGCCATCAGTGAGAGCAGGAGCAATCAGCCCCAGCATTTT

D gene: -
J gene: TRBJ2-1
V gene: TRBV2
clone size: -
CDR3 protein: CASSGVSYNEQFF
CDR3 DNA: TGTGCCAGCAGCGGGGTATCCTACAATGAGCAGTTCTTC

D gene: -
J gene: TRBJ1-1
V gene: TRBV5-6
clone size: -
CDR3 protein: CASSSRLGGGNTEAFF
CDR3 DNA: TGTGCCAGCAGCTCCCGACTGGGTGGAGGGAACACTGAAGCTTTCTTT

D gene: -
J gene: TRBJ2-5
V gene: TRBV7-9
clone size: -
CDR3 protein: CASSPPGRPETQYF
CDR3 DNA: TGTGCCAGCAGCCCTCCGGGACGACCTGAGACCCAGTACTTC

D gene: -
J gene: TRBJ2-6
V gene: TRBV11-2
clone size: few
CDR3 protein: CASTYSSGANVLTF
CDR3 DNA: TGTGCCAGCACCTACTCGTCTGGGGCCAACGTCCTGACTTTC

D gene: TRBD1
J gene: TRBJ2-7
V gene: TRBV5-1
clone size: -
CDR3 protein: CASSQSTGQLSYEQYF
CDR3 DNA: TGCGCCAGCAGCCAATCCACGGGACAGCTATCCTACGAGCAGTACTTC